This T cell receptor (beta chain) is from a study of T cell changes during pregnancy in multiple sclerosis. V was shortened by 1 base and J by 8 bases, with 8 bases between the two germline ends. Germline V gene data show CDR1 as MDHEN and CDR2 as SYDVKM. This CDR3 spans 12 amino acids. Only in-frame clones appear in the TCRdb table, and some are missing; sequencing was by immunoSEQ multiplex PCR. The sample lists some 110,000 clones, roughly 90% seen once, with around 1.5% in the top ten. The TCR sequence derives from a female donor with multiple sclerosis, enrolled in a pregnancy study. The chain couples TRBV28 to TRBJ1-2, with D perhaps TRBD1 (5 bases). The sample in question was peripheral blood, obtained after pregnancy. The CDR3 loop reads CASSLLTDGYTF. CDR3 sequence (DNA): TGTGCCAGCAGTTTATTGACAGACGGCTACACCTTC.